This T cell receptor beta chain was recovered during a study of cytomegalovirus exposure and HLA in healthy donors. Notes on the study in general: The HLA-A and HLA-B alleles of most subjects were reportedly predicted accurately from TCR beta sequences. TCR beta chains associated with HLA were, in a later analysis, more clonally expanded than equally common others.

The PCR employed 60 Vbeta primers together with 13 Jbeta primers. Assay: immunoSEQ multiplex PCR; the TCRdb copy retains only in-frame clones and omits some. The top ten clones hold about 1.4% of a sample with approximately 170,000 clones, roughly 70% of them seen once. Germline V gives CDR1 SNHLY, CDR2 FYNNEI. With 7 bases removed from V and 2 bases from J, the gap between germline ends came to 15 bases. The CDR3 has 14 residues. With respect to this clone: What it binds is unknown.

The TCR sequence derives from a girl aged 5 to 17 in good health and CMV-seronegative. The rearrangement joins TRBV2 to TRBJ2-7; the D gene is possibly TRBD2 (5 bases). The material sequenced was PBMCs. The DNA for the CDR3 is TGTGCCAGCACTAGGACTTTGCGTACCTACGAGCAGTACTTC. Protein sequence: CASTRTLRTYEQYF.